The rows below give T cell receptor beta chains drawn from one sample of a study of vaccination effects on CD4 cells after COVID-19. Their antigens are not known. The repertoire was sequenced with immunoSEQ multiplex PCR; TCRdb's copy has only in-frame clones and lacks some. Of about 73,000 clones listed, 65% to 85% are singletons. The sequencing used CD4+ T cells from PBMCs cultured with HCoV-NL63 spike peptides, collected before COVID-19 vaccination. Receptors originate from a human donor who received a COVID-19 vaccine. CDR3s include the opening cysteine and the closing phenylalanine or tryptophan. Fields, in order: V gene, clone size, CDR3 length, D gene, J gene, CDR3 protein, CDR3 DNA. D genes are given only for firm matches. Size is stated for part of the rows, as once, few or many counts, or as a class when the clone is expanded.

TRBV19	few	16	TRBD1	TRBJ1-1	CASSQNRGLRNTEAFF	TGTGCCAGTAGCCAAAACAGGGGGCTCCGGAACACTGAAGCTTTCTTT
TRBV19	.	16	.	TRBJ1-5	CASSTNQGTGNQPQHF	TGTGCCAGTAGTACGAACCAGGGGACCGGCAATCAGCCCCAGCATTTT
TRBV9	.	16	.	TRBJ1-6	CASSALGAADNSPLHF	TGTGCCAGCAGCGCCCTCGGGGCGGCAGATAATTCACCCCTCCACTTT
TRBV24-1	.	15	.	TRBJ1-5	CATSAAYGGNQPQHF	TGTGCCACCAGTGCCGCCTACGGGGGCAATCAGCCCCAGCATTTT
TRBV15	few	12	.	TRBJ1-2	CATSRRVAGYTF	TGTGCCACCAGCAGGAGAGTTGCGGGCTACACCTTC
TRBV2	.	13	.	TRBJ1-1	CASSEAANTEAFF	TGTGCCAGCAGTGAAGCAGCGAACACTGAAGCTTTCTTT
TRBV3-1/TRBV3-2	.	12	.	TRBJ1-2	CASSQLHYGYTF	TGTGCCAGCAGCCAACTCCACTATGGCTACACCTTC
TRBV7-8	.	16	.	TRBJ1-2	CASSLNGWGGGYGYTF	TGTGCCAGCAGCTTAAACGGGTGGGGAGGGGGCTATGGCTACACCTTC
TRBV19	.	14	TRBD1	TRBJ1-2	CASRETGGSYGYTF	TGTGCCAGTAGAGAGACAGGGGGCTCCTATGGCTACACCTTC
TRBV10-3	.	14	.	TRBJ2-1	CAISPGTRNNEQFF	TGTGCCATCAGTCCTGGGACCAGGAACAATGAGCAGTTCTTC
TRBV20-1	.	13	.	TRBJ1-1	CSASGGVITEAFF	TGCAGTGCTAGTGGGGGGGTAATCACTGAAGCTTTCTTT
TRBV12-3/TRBV12-4	.	13	.	TRBJ2-3	CASSLGGWDTQYF	TGTGCCAGCAGTTTAGGGGGTTGGGATACGCAGTATTTT
TRBV2	.	13	.	TRBJ1-2	CASSPQGVDGYTF	TGTGCCAGCAGCCCGCAGGGTGTAGATGGCTACACCTTC
TRBV5-1	.	14	TRBD1	TRBJ1-5	CASSPGQEGQPQHF	TGCGCCAGCAGCCCGGGACAGGAGGGACAGCCCCAGCATTTT
TRBV19	.	16	.	TRBJ2-3	CASSIPTGEEVDTQYF	TGTGCCAGTAGTATCCCAACAGGGGAGGAGGTAGATACGCAGTATTTT
TRBV29-1	.	13	.	TRBJ1-1	CSVDPLSSSEAFF	TGCAGCGTAGATCCCCTCAGTAGCTCTGAAGCTTTCTTT
TRBV11-2	few	13	.	TRBJ1-2	CASSLVPGSGYTF	TGTGCCAGCAGCTTAGTACCGGGGAGCGGCTACACCTTC
TRBV4-1	once	14	TRBD2	TRBJ2-5	CASSRRGGQETQYF	TGCGCCAGCAGCCGTCGGGGGGGCCAAGAGACCCAGTACTTC
TRBV5-1	.	15	TRBD2	TRBJ2-2	CASSKERGGDGELFF	TGCGCCAGCAGCAAAGAGCGGGGGGGTGACGGGGAGCTGTTTTTT
TRBV28	.	16	TRBD1	TRBJ2-3	CASSAGDRGNTDTQYF	TGTGCCAGCAGTGCGGGGGACAGGGGAAACACAGATACGCAGTATTTT
TRBV12-3/TRBV12-4	.	13	.	TRBJ2-3	CASSFAKADTQYF	TGTGCCAGCAGTTTTGCCAAGGCAGATACGCAGTATTTT
TRBV7-3	.	15	TRBD2	TRBJ2-3	CASSLTSGGTDTQYF	TGTGCCAGCAGTTTGACTAGCGGGGGCACAGATACGCAGTATTTT
TRBV2	.	13	TRBD1	TRBJ1-2	CASSMGQGHGYTF	TGTGCCAGCAGCATGGGACAGGGGCATGGCTACACCTTC
TRBV29-1	.	14	.	TRBJ2-5	CSVTADGTQETQYF	TGCAGCGTCACCGCGGACGGCACACAAGAGACCCAGTACTTC
TRBV7-8	.	11	.	TRBJ2-5	CASSFGETQYF	TGTGCCAGCAGCTTTGGAGAGACCCAGTACTTC
TRBV12-3/TRBV12-4	.	12	.	TRBJ2-5	CASSRGPETQYF	TGTGCCAGCAGTCGGGGTCCAGAGACCCAGTACTTC
TRBV4-1	.	15	.	TRBJ2-5	CASSQEVGVLETQYF	TGCGCCAGCAGCCAAGAGGTAGGAGTTTTGGAGACCCAGTACTTC
TRBV15	.	15	.	TRBJ2-2	CATSARRTNTGELFF	TGTGCCACCAGCGCCCGGCGGACGAACACCGGGGAGCTGTTTTTT
TRBV5-1	.	15	.	TRBJ2-2	CASSLNQGNTGELFF	TGCGCCAGCAGCTTGAACCAGGGGAACACCGGGGAGCTGTTTTTT
TRBV27	.	13	.	TRBJ2-5	CASRVTGGETQYF	TGTGCCAGCAGGGTAACGGGGGGCGAGACCCAGTACTTC
TRBV9	once	18	TRBD2	TRBJ2-1	CASSPGASSGGGRNEQFF	TGTGCCAGCAGCCCCGGAGCAAGTTCGGGGGGGGGCCGAAATGAGCAGTTCTTC
TRBV27	.	15	TRBD2	TRBJ2-5	CASRALAGGTETQYF	TGTGCCAGCAGGGCCCTAGCGGGGGGTACGGAGACCCAGTACTTC
TRBV7-8	.	16	.	TRBJ1-4	CASSAGIGILNEKLFF	TGTGCCAGCAGCGCGGGAATTGGGATTCTGAATGAAAAACTGTTTTTT
TRBV18	once	11	.	TRBJ2-5	CASSRQETQYF	TGTGCCAGCTCACGGCAGGAGACCCAGTACTTC
TRBV27	.	17	.	TRBJ1-5	CASSFSGAHTLGEPQHF	TGTGCCAGCAGTTTTTCGGGGGCACATACCTTGGGGGAGCCCCAGCATTTT
TRBV5-1	.	14	.	TRBJ1-2	CASSFVGALDGYTF	TGCGCCAGCAGCTTTGTCGGGGCGCTTGATGGCTACACCTTC
TRBV7-8	once	16	TRBD1	TRBJ1-4	CASSLEGTATNEKLFF	TGTGCCAGCAGCTTAGAGGGGACAGCAACTAATGAAAAACTGTTTTTT
TRBV5-1	.	14	.	TRBJ1-5	CASSEGTAGQPQHF	TGCGCCAGCAGCGAGGGGACCGCGGGTCAGCCCCAGCATTTT
TRBV28	.	13	.	TRBJ1-1	CASSLYQVTEAFF	TGTGCCAGCAGTTTGTATCAAGTCACTGAAGCTTTCTTT
TRBV7-8	few	14	TRBD1	TRBJ1-5	CASSSGGNNQPQHF	TGTGCCAGCAGCTCAGGGGGAAACAATCAGCCCCAGCATTTT
TRBV21-1	.	13	.	TRBJ1-5	CASSPPVGQPQHF	TGTGCCAGCAGTCCTCCTGTCGGGCAGCCCCAGCATTTT
TRBV7-7	.	17	.	TRBJ2-5	CASSVSSTRGGRETQYF	TGTGCCAGCAGCGTCTCATCCACTAGGGGAGGACGAGAGACCCAGTACTTC
TRBV5-1	.	16	TRBD1	TRBJ2-3	CASSTGTADNTDTQYF	TGCGCCAGCAGCACCGGGACAGCGGATAACACAGATACGCAGTATTTT
TRBV3-1/TRBV3-2	.	18	.	TRBJ1-3	CASSHVTITGLSGNTIYF	TGTGCCAGCAGCCATGTAACTATTACAGGGCTGTCTGGAAACACCATATATTTT
TRBV7-2	.	16	.	TRBJ1-4	CASSPGLGPTNEKLFF	TGTGCCAGCAGCCCGGGACTGGGACCAACTAATGAAAAACTGTTTTTT
TRBV30	once	14	.	TRBJ1-5	CAWSVSSGNQPQHF	TGTGCCTGGAGTGTGTCCTCGGGCAATCAGCCCCAGCATTTT
TRBV18	.	15	.	TRBJ1-6	CASSLSVTNNSPLHF	TGTGCCAGCTCACTGTCGGTTACAAATAATTCACCCCTCCACTTT
TRBV9	once	12	.	TRBJ2-3	CASSLLSDTQYF	TGTGCCAGCAGTCTTCTTTCTGATACGCAGTATTTT
TRBV10-1	once	16	.	TRBJ2-1	CASSESPAVTYNEQFF	TGCGCCAGCAGTGAGTCTCCAGCCGTGACCTACAATGAGCAGTTCTTC
TRBV19	.	13	.	TRBJ2-5	CASSIQLQETQYF	TGTGCCAGTAGTATACAGCTTCAAGAGACCCAGTACTTC
TRBV5-1	.	15	.	TRBJ2-1	CASSTSGLPYNEQFF	TGCGCCAGCAGCACCTCGGGACTCCCTTACAATGAGCAGTTCTTC
TRBV24-1	.	14	TRBD1	TRBJ1-1	CATRGRDRGTEAFF	TGTGCCACCAGAGGCCGGGACAGGGGAACTGAAGCTTTCTTT
TRBV5-1	.	13	.	TRBJ1-1	CASSLSGFTEAFF	TGCGCCAGCAGCTTGTCAGGCTTCACTGAAGCTTTCTTT
TRBV19	.	13	.	TRBJ2-6	CASRLAGANVLTF	TGTGCCAGTAGGCTCGCTGGGGCCAACGTCCTGACTTTC
TRBV5-1	.	15	TRBD1	TRBJ1-5	CASSPGTGGNQPQHF	TGCGCCAGCAGCCCAGGGACAGGGGGCAATCAGCCCCAGCATTTT
TRBV29-1	.	12	TRBD1	TRBJ1-2	CSVLRDSYGYTF	TGCAGCGTACTCCGGGACAGCTATGGCTACACCTTC
TRBV10-2	.	15	.	TRBJ2-3	CASSDPTPSTDTQYF	TGCGCCAGCAGTGATCCGACCCCTAGCACAGATACGCAGTATTTT
TRBV11-3	.	13	.	TRBJ2-2	CASSLVGTGELFF	TGTGCCAGCAGCTTAGTAGGGACCGGGGAGCTGTTTTTT
TRBV3-1/TRBV3-2	.	14	TRBD1	TRBJ2-3	CATKRTGLPDTQYF	TGTGCCACCAAAAGGACAGGGCTCCCAGATACGCAGTATTTT
TRBV6-5	.	16	.	TRBJ1-6	CASSYSWGANNSPLHF	TGTGCCAGCAGTTACTCTTGGGGGGCCAATAATTCACCCCTCCACTTT